These 28 T cell receptor beta chains share one sample of origin, sequenced in a study of T cell responses to AZD1222 COVID-19 vaccine. Some clones are missing from TCRdb's copy, which holds only in-frame ones; the method was immunoSEQ multiplex PCR. The table includes 90,000 to 150,000 clones, around 86% detected once. The input for sequencing was peripheral blood, taken on day 0 of AZD1222 vaccination. Receptors were obtained from an adult in good health.

The rearrangement uses TRBV7-2 and TRBJ1-5; a possible D gene is TRBD1 (5 bases). The CDR3 runs 14 residues. Germline V gene lookup returns CDR1 SGHTA and CDR2 FQGNSA. The V and J ends lost 3 bases and 5 bases respectively, with 11 bases between them. The CDR3 bases are TGTGCCAGCAGCTTGGTCTCGGGGCATCAGCCCCAGCATTTT. Its protein is CASSLVSGHQPQHF. The whole variable domain, filled in from reference TRBV7-2 and TRBJ1-5, reads GAGVSQSPSNKVTEKGKDVELRCDPISGHTALYWYRQSLGQGLEFLIYFQGNSAPDKSGLPSDRFSAERTGGSVSTLTIQRTQQEDSAVYLCASSLVSGHQPQHFGDGTRLSIL.

The V call is TRBV6-1, the J call TRBJ1-2; the D gene is possibly TRBD1 (5 bases). The CDR3 totals 16 residues. Trimming removed 2 bases from V and 2 bases from J, with 15 bases in between. The germline V gene has CDR1 MNHNS and CDR2 SASEGT. The CDR3 DNA is TGTGCCAGCAGTGAAAGAGACAGTGGCCGCAACTATGGCTACACCTTC. Residues: CASSERDSGRNYGYTF.

The chain links TRBV5-1 to TRBJ2-7, with 9 positions matching TRBD1. The junction had 6 bases not matched to a gene; V was cut back by 2 bases and J by 3 bases. CDR3 length: 15 residues. CDR1 and CDR2 (germline): SGHRS, YFSETQ. The CDR3 sequence: CASSLTGTGIYEQYF. The CDR3 DNA follows: TGCGCCAGCAGCTTAACCGGGACAGGGATCTACGAGCAGTACTTC.

The chain carries TRBV18 and TRBJ1-1, with 8 nucleotides matching TRBD1. CDR1 is KGHSH, CDR2 LQKENI, per germline. The CDR3 totals 17 residues. V shed 3 bases and J 3 bases; nucleotides not matched to a gene: 12. The CDR3 loop reads CASSPFQGALKYTEAFF. The DNA for the CDR3 is TGTGCCAGCTCACCGTTCCAGGGGGCTTTAAAGTACACTGAAGCTTTCTTT.

The chain couples TRBV7-2 to TRBJ2-2; 8 bases align to TRBD2. This CDR3 is 15 amino acids long. After removal of 4 bases from V and 0 bases from J, the junction contained 1 base not matched to a gene. Germline V lookup: CDR1 SGHTA, CDR2 FQGNSA. The CDR3 nucleotides read TGTGCCAGCAGCTCAGCGGGGGCGAACACCGGGGAGCTGTTTTTT. Encoded protein: CASSSAGANTGELFF.

The gene calls are TRBV7-2 and TRBJ1-2, with unresolved D. The CDR3 sequence is 13 residues long. Trimming cost V 4 bases and J 4 bases, with 10 bases left between them. Germline V gene lookup returns CDR1 SGHTA and CDR2 FQGNSA. The chain's CDR3 is CASSSTTLYGYTF. DNA for the CDR3: TGTGCCAGCAGCTCGACAACACTCTATGGCTACACCTTC.

V gene TRBV5-1 combines with J gene TRBJ1-4; TRBD1 matches at 7 bases. The germline CDR1 and CDR2 sequences are SGHRS and YFSETQ. The V and J ends lost 6 bases and 3 bases, in that order; junction bases with no gene match: 8. CDR3 length: 15 amino acids. CDR3 loop: CASTYGQASNEKLFF. The CDR3 DNA follows: TGCGCCAGCACTTATGGACAGGCCTCTAATGAAAAACTGTTTTTT.

The V and J genes are TRBV23-1 and TRBJ1-4, with D unclear. TRBV23-1 is reported as an ORF; its role is uncertain. The germline V and J ends were trimmed by 6 bases and 8 bases, with 25 bases remaining between them. The CDR3 runs 17 residues. The CDR3 nucleotides are TGCGCCAGCAGCCCTCCGGACCCACCAGTCCCATGGGAAAAACTGTTTTTT. Translating gives CASSPPDPPVPWEKLFF.

The CDR3 DNA reads as TGTGCCAGTAGTACCCTGGACCTGAGAGGGGATACGCAGTATTTT. Translated: CASSTLDLRGDTQYF. This rearrangement joins TRBV19 to TRBJ2-3; a weak D match, TRBD2 (5 bases). CDR3 size: 15 residues. Trimming took off 4 bases at V and 6 bases at J, with 17 bases between the two ends. Germline values: CDR1 LNHDA, CDR2 SQIVND (reference sequence).

This chain uses TRBV5-1 with TRBJ2-7, with 7 bases identical to TRBD2. V was clipped by 0 bases and J by 1 base; unmatched bases: 7. CDR3 size: 16 residues. Per germline, CDR1 SGHRS and CDR2 YFSETQ. CDR3 nucleotide sequence: TGCGCCAGCAGCTTGGTCCCCGGGACTAAATCCTACGAGCAGTACTTC. This codes for CASSLVPGTKSYEQYF.

This rearrangement joins TRBV7-2 to TRBJ2-7, with 10 positions matching TRBD2. The CDR3 covers 14 residues. The germline V gene encodes CDR1 SGHTA and CDR2 FQGNSA. V lost 2 bases and J lost 3; bases outside the gene matches: 1. This chain's CDR3 is CASSLSGGVYEQYF. The CDR3 coding sequence is TGTGCCAGCAGCTTAAGCGGGGGGGTCTACGAGCAGTACTTC.

The V and J genes are TRBV29-1 and TRBJ1-1; D gene uncertain. There are 12 residues in the CDR3. The germline V and J ends were trimmed by 7 bases and 6 bases, with 15 bases remaining between them. Germline-derived CDR1 and CDR2 are SQVTM and ANQGSEA. CDR3 nucleotide sequence: TGCAGCGCCGAACGGGATATAGCTGAAGCTTTCTTT. This sequence encodes CSAERDIAEAFF.

V usage is TRBV19 and J usage is TRBJ1-2, with 8 bases that match TRBD1. J lost 4 bases, V lost 6 bases, and 4 bases had no gene match. The V gene's germline CDR1 is LNHDA and CDR2 SQIVND (reference sequence). The CDR3 spans 13 residues. The CDR3 here is CASRGQGGYGYTF. CDR3 bases: TGTGCCAGTAGAGGACAGGGAGGCTATGGCTACACCTTC.

V is TRBV4-1 and J is TRBJ1-5; D remains ambiguous. From germline, CDR1 is MGHRA and CDR2 YSYEKL. Trimming took 0 bases from V and 7 from J, leaving 13 bases between them. CDR3 length: 15 amino acids. The DNA of the CDR3 is TGCGCCAGCAGCCAAGAGTTTGGAGATGGGCAGCCCCAGCATTTT. It codes for CASSQEFGDGQPQHF.

The chain joins TRBV19 to TRBJ2-2, with D tentatively TRBD2 (6 bases). Trimming took 3 bases from V and 2 from J, leaving 25 bases between them. CDR1 is LNHDA, CDR2 SQIVND, per germline (reference sequence). This CDR3 has 20 residues. CDR3 in DNA: TGTGCCAGTAGTATTCCTCGCCCCTTTGAGTTAGCGGAAAACACCGGGGAGCTGTTTTTT. Its protein is CASSIPRPFELAENTGELFF.

The chain employs TRBV7-6 and TRBJ2-6, with D unresolved. CDR3 length: 18 amino acids. Germline CDR1 reads SGHVS; CDR2 reads FNYEAQ. Between the trimmed V and J ends, which lost 5 bases and 3 bases, there was a span of 20 bases. The CDR3: CASSTPLVRVLGANVLTF. The CDR3 DNA reads as TGTGCCAGCAGCACTCCCTTAGTTAGGGTCCTTGGGGCCAACGTCCTGACTTTC.

The V gene is TRBV6-5, the J gene TRBJ2-2, with D unclear. Germline V CDR1 and CDR2: MNHEY, SVGAGI. This CDR3 is 15 amino acids long. Trimming left V 6 bases short and J 6 bases short, with 17 bases between. The CDR3 spells CASSEAFDPPGELFF. The CDR3 coding sequence is TGTGCCAGCAGCGAGGCATTCGATCCTCCCGGGGAGCTGTTTTTT.

CDR3 sequence: CASSWDRVGEQYF. CDR3 DNA: TGTGCCAGCAGCTGGGACAGGGTAGGCGAGCAGTACTTC. V and J are TRBV5-4 and TRBJ2-7; TRBD1 matches at 9 bases. The V gene's germline CDR1 is SGHNT and CDR2 YYREEE (reference sequence). The V gene end was trimmed by 3 bases and the J gene end by 6 bases; junction bases not matched to a gene: 4. This CDR3 is 13 amino acids long.

V and J are TRBV6-5 and TRBJ1-4; no firm D call. Germline CDR1 reads MNHEY; CDR2 reads SVGAGI. The CDR3 extends over 12 amino acids. V was shortened by 8 bases and J by 4 bases, with 8 bases between the two germline ends. The CDR3 spells CASGSYNEKLFF. Here the CDR3 DNA reads TGTGCCAGCGGGAGTTATAATGAAAAACTGTTTTTT.

This sequence joins TRBV5-6 and TRBJ2-3; D uncertain. The germline gives CDR1 SGHDT, CDR2 YYEEEE. The length of the CDR3 is 14 residues. V was pared by 0 bases and J by 5 bases, with 10 bases between. The CDR3 DNA follows: TGTGCCAGCAGCTTGGGACAACTGGGAGATACGCAGTATTTT. The encoded protein is CASSLGQLGDTQYF.

The chain joins TRBV6-2 or TRBV6-3 to TRBJ1-1; tentatively, D is TRBD1 (5 bases). The CDR3 spans 12 residues. Trimming stripped 4 bases from V and 3 bases from J, with 6 bases between. Germline V gene sequence: CDR1 MNHEY, CDR2 SVGEGT. The DNA for the CDR3 is TGTGCCAGCAGTTCCAGGGACACTGAAGCTTTCTTT. The encoded protein is CASSSRDTEAFF.

The chain carries TRBV11-2 and TRBJ2-3; TRBD2 aligns across 7 bases. Per germline, CDR1 SGHAT and CDR2 FQNNGV. This CDR3 spans 15 amino acids. The ends lost 5 bases at V and 3 bases at J; junction bases unmatched: 8. The CDR3 DNA reads as TGTGCCAGCAGCATGCGGGGGTTAAGGACAGATACGCAGTATTTT. It encodes CASSMRGLRTDTQYF.

This sequence joins TRBV27 and TRBJ1-4; D ambiguous. Per germline, CDR1 MNHEY and CDR2 SMNVEV (reference sequence). This CDR3 is 17 amino acids long. Trimming removed 4 bases at V and 4 bases at J, with 19 bases between. Here the CDR3 DNA reads TGTGCCAGCAGTTCGGGCCCTTACCAAAATCTTAATGAAAAACTGTTTTTT. It yields the protein CASSSGPYQNLNEKLFF.

V is TRBV7-2 and J is TRBJ2-7, with 9 bases identical to TRBD1. The germline gives CDR1 SGHTA, CDR2 FQGNSA. The CDR3 runs 15 residues. The V and J ends lost 3 bases and 3 bases, in that order; junction bases with no gene match: 6. The CDR3 region has the DNA TGTGCCAGCAGCTTGGACAGGGGAAAATACTACGAGCAGTACTTC. Encoded protein: CASSLDRGKYYEQYF.

The chain employs TRBV6-5 and TRBJ1-5; 9 bases are a match to TRBD1. This CDR3 contains 15 residues. Trimming at V came to 10 bases and at J to 2 bases, leaving 9 bases not matched to a gene. Per the germline V gene, CDR1 is MNHEY and CDR2 is SVGAGI. DNA for the CDR3: TGTGCCAACCGACACAGGGGGCGTCGCAATCAGCCCCAGCATTTT. It translates to CANRHRGRRNQPQHF.

This clone appeared a single time. V is TRBV4-1 and J is TRBJ2-7; 8 bases agree with TRBD1. Germline loops: CDR1 MGHRA, CDR2 YSYEKL. Trimming removed 4 bases from V and 5 bases from J; junction bases left unmatched: 13. The CDR3 is 16 amino acids. Written as DNA, the CDR3 is TGCGCCAGCAGCCCCCCCCTCCGAGACAGGGGCGACGAGCAGTACTTC. It specifies CASSPPLRDRGDEQYF.

This chain uses TRBV7-2 with TRBJ2-3, with no clear D. V was shortened by 2 bases and J by 0 bases, with 9 bases between the two germline ends. CDR1 is SGHTA, CDR2 FQGNSA, per germline. The CDR3 has 15 residues. The CDR3 sequence: CASSLNAPSTDTQYF. For the CDR3, the DNA is TGTGCCAGCAGCTTAAACGCCCCTAGCACAGATACGCAGTATTTT.

In its sample, this clone was seen a few times. This chain uses TRBV3-1 (or the pseudogene TRBV3-2) with TRBJ2-1; the D call may be TRBD1 or TRBD2 (5 bases each). Germline CDR1 is LGHDT and CDR2 is YNNKEL (reference sequence). The V and J ends lost 4 bases and 9 bases respectively, with 13 bases between them. This CDR3 is built from 13 residues. The CDR3 reads CASSPLGGGEQFF. CDR3 nucleotides: TGTGCCAGCAGCCCCCTAGGTGGGGGTGAGCAGTTCTTC.